This entry features one T cell receptor (beta chain) sequence. As yet, its antigen is unknown. The CDR3 covers 14 residues. Germline V lookup: CDR1 MRHNA, CDR2 SNTAGT. Trimming took off 8 bases at V and 0 bases at J, with 10 bases between the two ends. Unrecorded immune exposures were likely, despite nominal health at sampling. These data come from a study of cytomegalovirus exposure and HLA in healthy donors. Regarding the study as a whole: In an earlier analysis, about 87% or about 30%: the productive usage of most TCR beta V segments.

The PCR made use of 60 Vbeta and 13 Jbeta primers. The table came from immunoSEQ multiplex PCR; TCRdb's copy has only in-frame clones and leaves some out. The sample carries some 150,000 clones, around 80% recorded once. The receptor was isolated from a male donor in good health and CMV-seronegative. Source material: PBMCs. The genes are TRBV6-4 and TRBJ2-2, with TRBD1 as a possible D gene (6 bases). CDR3 DNA sequence: TGTGCCAGCCGGGACACCACGAACACCGGGGAGCTGTTTTTT. It yields the protein CASRDTTNTGELFF.